This T cell receptor (beta chain) was sequenced in a study of blood T cell repertoires in COVID-19. Study as a whole: COVID-19 samples from acute and convalescent phases originated in the United States, Italy and Spain. PBMCs, B-cell-depleted T cells, or T cells provided the cDNA or gDNA that made up the material.

CDR3 length: 17 amino acids. CDR1 MNHEY and CDR2 SVGEGT come from the germline V gene. With 0 bases removed from V and 6 bases from J, the gap between germline ends came to 17 bases. Study processing details: Scientists estimated how many nucleated cells there were by amplifying reference gene primers. Only in-frame clones appear in the TCRdb table, and some are missing; sequencing was by immunoSEQ multiplex PCR. V and J calls and clone size are those listed in that table; D and trimming were worked out from the DNA. This sample has roughly 150,000 clones; around 86% occur once, and the top ten carry approximately 13%.

This chain uses TRBV6-2 or TRBV6-3 with TRBJ2-2, with a weak D call TRBD2 (6 bases). The sample consisted of peripheral blood. The sequence was collected from a man between 65 and 85 years old who had recovered from COVID-19. The CDR3 DNA is TGTGCCAGCAGTTACTCGGTGCCGGGACTTCTCCCCGGGGAGCTGTTTTTT. Translated, it gives CASSYSVPGLLPGELFF.